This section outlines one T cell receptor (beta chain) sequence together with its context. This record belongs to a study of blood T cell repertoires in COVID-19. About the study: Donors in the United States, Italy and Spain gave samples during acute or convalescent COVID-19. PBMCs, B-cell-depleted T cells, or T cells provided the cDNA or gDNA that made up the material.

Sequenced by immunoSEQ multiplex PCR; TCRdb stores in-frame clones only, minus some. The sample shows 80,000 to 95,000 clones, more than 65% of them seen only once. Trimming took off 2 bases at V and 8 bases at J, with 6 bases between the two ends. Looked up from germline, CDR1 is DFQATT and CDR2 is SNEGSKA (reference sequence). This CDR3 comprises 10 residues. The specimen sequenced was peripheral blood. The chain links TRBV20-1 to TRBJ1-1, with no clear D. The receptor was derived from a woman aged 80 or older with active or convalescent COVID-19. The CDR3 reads CSARNMEAFF. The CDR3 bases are TGCAGTGCTAGAAATATGGAAGCTTTCTTT.